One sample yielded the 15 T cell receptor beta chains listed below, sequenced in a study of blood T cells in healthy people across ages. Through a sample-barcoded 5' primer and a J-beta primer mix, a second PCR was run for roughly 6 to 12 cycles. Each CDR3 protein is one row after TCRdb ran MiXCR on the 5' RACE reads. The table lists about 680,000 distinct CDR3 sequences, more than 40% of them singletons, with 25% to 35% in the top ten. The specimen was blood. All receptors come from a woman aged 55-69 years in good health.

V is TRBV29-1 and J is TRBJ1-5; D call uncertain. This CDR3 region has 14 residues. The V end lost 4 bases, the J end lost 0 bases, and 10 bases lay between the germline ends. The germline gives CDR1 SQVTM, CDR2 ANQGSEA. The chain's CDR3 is CSVAWGNSNQPQHF. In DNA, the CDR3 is TGCAGCGTTGCATGGGGAAATAGCAATCAGCCCCAGCATTTT.

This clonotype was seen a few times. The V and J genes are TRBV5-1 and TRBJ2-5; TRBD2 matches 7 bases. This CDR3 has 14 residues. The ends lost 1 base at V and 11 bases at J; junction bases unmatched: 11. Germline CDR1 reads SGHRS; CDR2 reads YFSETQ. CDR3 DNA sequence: TGCGCCAGCAGCTTGCCCTCTAGCGGATTTGAGCAGTACTTC. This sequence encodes CASSLPSSGFEQYF.

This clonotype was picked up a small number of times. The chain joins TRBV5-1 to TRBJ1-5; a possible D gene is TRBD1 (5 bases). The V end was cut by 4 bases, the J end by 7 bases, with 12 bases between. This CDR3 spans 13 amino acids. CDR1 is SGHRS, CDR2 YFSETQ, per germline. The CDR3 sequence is CASSREGAQPQHF. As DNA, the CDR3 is TGCGCCAGCAGCAGGGAAGGGGCCCAGCCCCAGCATTTT.

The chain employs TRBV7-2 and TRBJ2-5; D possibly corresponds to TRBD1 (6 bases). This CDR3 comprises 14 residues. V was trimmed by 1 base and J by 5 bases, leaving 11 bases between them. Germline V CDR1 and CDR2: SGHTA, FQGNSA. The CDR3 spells CASSLVNRVETQYF. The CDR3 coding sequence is TGTGCCAGCAGCTTAGTAAACAGGGTGGAGACCCAGTACTTC.

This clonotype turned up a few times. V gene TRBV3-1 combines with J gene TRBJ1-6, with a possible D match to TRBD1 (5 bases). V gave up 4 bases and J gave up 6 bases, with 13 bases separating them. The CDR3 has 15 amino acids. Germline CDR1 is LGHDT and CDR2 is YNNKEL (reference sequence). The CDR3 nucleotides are TGTGCCAGCAGCCTCCGGGGCAGACTTAATTCACCCCTCCACTTT. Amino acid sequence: CASSLRGRLNSPLHF.

This chain's CDR3 is CASSPGGGISYEQYF. The CDR3 DNA reads TGTGCCAGCAGCCCCGGTGGGGGAATCTCCTACGAGCAGTACTTC. The chain links TRBV7-9 to TRBJ2-7, with D tentatively TRBD1 or TRBD2 (5 bases each). The V gene lost 5 bases and the J gene lost 0 bases, with 14 bases spanning the gap. Germline CDR1 is SEHNR and CDR2 is FQNEAQ (reference sequence). There are 15 residues in the CDR3.

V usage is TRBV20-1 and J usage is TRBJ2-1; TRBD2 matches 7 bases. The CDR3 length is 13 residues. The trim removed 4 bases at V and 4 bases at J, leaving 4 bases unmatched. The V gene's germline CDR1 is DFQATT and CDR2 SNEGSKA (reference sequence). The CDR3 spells CSATQAGYNEQFF. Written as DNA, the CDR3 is TGCAGTGCTACCCAAGCGGGGTACAATGAGCAGTTCTTC.

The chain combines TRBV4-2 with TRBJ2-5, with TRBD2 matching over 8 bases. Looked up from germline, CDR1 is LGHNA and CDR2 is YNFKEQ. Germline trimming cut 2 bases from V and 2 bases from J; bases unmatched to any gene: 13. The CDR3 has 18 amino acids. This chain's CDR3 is CASSQKSGGSGRQETQYF. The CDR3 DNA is TGTGCCAGCAGCCAAAAGAGCGGTGGAAGCGGGAGACAAGAGACCCAGTACTTC.

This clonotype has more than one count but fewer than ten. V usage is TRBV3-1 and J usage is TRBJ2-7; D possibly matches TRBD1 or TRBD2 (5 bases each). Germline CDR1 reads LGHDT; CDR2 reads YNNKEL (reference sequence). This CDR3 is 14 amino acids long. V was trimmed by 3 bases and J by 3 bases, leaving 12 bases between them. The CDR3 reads CASSQGRGNYEQYF. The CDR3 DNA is TGTGCCAGCAGCCAGGGACGGGGAAACTACGAGCAGTACTTC.

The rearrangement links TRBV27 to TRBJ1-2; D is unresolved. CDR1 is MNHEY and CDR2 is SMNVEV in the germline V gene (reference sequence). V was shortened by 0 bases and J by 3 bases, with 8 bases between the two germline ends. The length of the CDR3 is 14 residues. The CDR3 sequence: CASSLSGSDYGYTF. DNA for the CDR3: TGTGCCAGCAGTTTATCTGGGTCGGACTATGGCTACACCTTC.

The CDR3 loop is CSATKQGNYGYTF. In DNA form, the CDR3 reads TGCAGTGCCACTAAACAGGGAAACTATGGCTACACCTTC. The genes are TRBV20-1 and TRBJ1-2; tentatively, D is TRBD1 (6 bases). V was trimmed by 6 bases and J by 2 bases, leaving 13 bases between them. CDR3 length: 13 residues. Germline V gene sequence: CDR1 DFQATT, CDR2 SNEGSKA (reference sequence).

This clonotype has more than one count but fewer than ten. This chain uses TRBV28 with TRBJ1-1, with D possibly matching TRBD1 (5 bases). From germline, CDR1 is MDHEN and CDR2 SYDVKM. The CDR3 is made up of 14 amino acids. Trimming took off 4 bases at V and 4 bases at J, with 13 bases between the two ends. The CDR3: CASSSPGDATEAFF. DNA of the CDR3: TGTGCCAGCAGTTCCCCGGGGGATGCCACTGAAGCTTTCTTT. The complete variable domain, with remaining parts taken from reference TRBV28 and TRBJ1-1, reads DVKVTQSSRYLVKRTGEKVFLECVQDMDHENMFWYRQDPGLGLRLIYFSYDVKMKEKGDIPEGYSVSREKKERFSLILESASTNQTSMYLCASSSPGDATEAFFGQGTRLTVV.

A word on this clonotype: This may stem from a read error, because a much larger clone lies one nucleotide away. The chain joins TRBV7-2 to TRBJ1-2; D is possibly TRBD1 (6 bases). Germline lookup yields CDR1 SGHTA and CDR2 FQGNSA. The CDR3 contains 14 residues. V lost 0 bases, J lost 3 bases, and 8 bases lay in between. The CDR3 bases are TGTGCCAGCAGCTTAGCCGCAGGGGACTATGGCTACACCTTC. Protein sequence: CASSLAAGDYGYTF. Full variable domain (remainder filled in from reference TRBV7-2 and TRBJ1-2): GAGVSQSPSNKVTEKGKDVELRCDPISGHTALYWYRQSLGQGLEFLIYFQGNSAPDKSGLPSDRFSAERTGGSVSTLTIQRTQQEDSAVYLCASSLAAGDYGYTFGSGTRLTVV.

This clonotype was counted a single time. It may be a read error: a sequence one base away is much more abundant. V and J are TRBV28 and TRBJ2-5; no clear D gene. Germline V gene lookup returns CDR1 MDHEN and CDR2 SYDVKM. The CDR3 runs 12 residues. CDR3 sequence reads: CVSRTLEETQYF. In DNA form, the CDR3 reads TGTGTCAGCAGAACCTTGGAAGAGACCCAGTACTTC.

The CDR3 here is CSAMGRNGYTF. The CDR3 DNA reads TGCAGTGCGATGGGGAGGAATGGCTACACCTTC. The chain is built from TRBV20-1 and TRBJ1-2; D uncertain. The CDR3 loop spans 11 amino acids. Germline CDR1 is DFQATT and CDR2 is SNEGSKA (reference sequence). V was trimmed by 6 bases and J by 6 bases, leaving 11 bases between them.